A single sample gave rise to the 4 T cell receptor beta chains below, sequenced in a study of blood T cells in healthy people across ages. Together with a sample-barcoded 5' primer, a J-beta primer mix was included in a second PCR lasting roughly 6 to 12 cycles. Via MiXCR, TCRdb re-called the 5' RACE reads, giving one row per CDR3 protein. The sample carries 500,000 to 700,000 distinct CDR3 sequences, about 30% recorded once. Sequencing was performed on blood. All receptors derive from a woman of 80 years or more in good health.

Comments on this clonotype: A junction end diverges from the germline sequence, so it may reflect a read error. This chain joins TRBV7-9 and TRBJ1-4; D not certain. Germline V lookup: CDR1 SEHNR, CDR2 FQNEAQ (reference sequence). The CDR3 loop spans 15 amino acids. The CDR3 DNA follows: TGTGCCAGCAGCCCCCGGACGGATACTAATGAAAAACGGTTTTTT. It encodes CASSPRTDTNEKRFF.

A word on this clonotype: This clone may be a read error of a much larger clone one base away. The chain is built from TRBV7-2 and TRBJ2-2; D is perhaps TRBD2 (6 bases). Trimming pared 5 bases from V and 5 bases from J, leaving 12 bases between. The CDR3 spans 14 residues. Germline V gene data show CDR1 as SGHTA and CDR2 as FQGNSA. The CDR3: CASSPRRGTGELFF. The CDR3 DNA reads TGTGCCAGCAGCCCAAGACGGGGGACCGGGGAGCTGTTTTTT.

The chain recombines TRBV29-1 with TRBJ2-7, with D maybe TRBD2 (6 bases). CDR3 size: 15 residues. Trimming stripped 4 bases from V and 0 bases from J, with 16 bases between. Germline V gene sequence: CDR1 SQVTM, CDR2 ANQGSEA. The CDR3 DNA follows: TGCAGCGTTGTGGGGGGTGACAGAAGCTCCTACGAGCAGTACTTC. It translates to CSVVGGDRSSYEQYF.

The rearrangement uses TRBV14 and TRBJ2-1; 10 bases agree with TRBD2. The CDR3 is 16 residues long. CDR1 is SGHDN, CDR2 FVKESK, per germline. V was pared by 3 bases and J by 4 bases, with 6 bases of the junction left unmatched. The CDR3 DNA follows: TGTGCCAGCAGCCAGGGTACTAGCGGGGTGTACAATGAGCAGTTCTTC. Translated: CASSQGTSGVYNEQFF.